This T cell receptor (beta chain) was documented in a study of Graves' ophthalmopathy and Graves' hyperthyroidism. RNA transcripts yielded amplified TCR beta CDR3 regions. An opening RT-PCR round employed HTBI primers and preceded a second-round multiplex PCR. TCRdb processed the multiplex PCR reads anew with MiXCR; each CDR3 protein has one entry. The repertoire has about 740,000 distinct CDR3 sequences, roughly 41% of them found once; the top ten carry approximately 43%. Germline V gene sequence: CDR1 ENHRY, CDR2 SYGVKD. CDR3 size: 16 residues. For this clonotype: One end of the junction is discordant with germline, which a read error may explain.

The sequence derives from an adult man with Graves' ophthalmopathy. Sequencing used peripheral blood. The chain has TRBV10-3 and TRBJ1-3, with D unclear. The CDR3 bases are TGTGCCAGCAGTTACTCGGGTCGGCTTGCTGGAAACACCATATATTTT. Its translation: CASSYSGRLAGNTIYF.